The sequence of this T cell receptor (beta chain) was determined in a study of T cell changes during pregnancy in multiple sclerosis. CDR1 and CDR2 from the germline V gene are SEHNR and FQNEAQ (reference sequence). The CDR3 contains 16 residues. The V segment lost 2 bases and the J segment 4 bases; nucleotides outside the gene matches: 6. Data came from immunoSEQ multiplex PCR; TCRdb stores just in-frame clones and leaves some out. The sample carries tens of thousands of clones, 80% to 90% recorded once. V is TRBV7-9 and J is TRBJ2-3; 10 bases agree with TRBD2. The sequence came from a female donor with multiple sclerosis, enrolled in a pregnancy study. Sequencing used CD4+ T cells from peripheral blood mononuclear cells, obtained in the first trimester of pregnancy. This CDR3 is CASSLLSGRASDTQYF. The CDR3 nucleotides read TGTGCCAGCAGCTTATTAAGCGGGAGGGCCTCAGATACGCAGTATTTT.